Listed below are T cell receptor beta chains from one sample, sequenced in a study of blood T cell repertoires in COVID-19. Produced via immunoSEQ multiplex PCR; TCRdb's table is partial and in-frame only. The table has 180,000 or so clones, 70% to 90% seen once. Sequencing was carried out using peripheral blood. These receptor sequences come from a human donor with active or convalescent COVID-19. The donor label of this sample is uncertain. CDR3s include the opening cysteine and the closing phenylalanine or tryptophan. D genes are given only for firm matches. Rows give clone size only sometimes, using once, few, many, or a class for an expanded clone.

J gene | V gene | D gene | clone size | CDR3 protein | CDR3 DNA
TRBJ2-1 | TRBV3-1/TRBV3-2 | TRBD2 | . | CASSHTSGGNNEQFF | TGTGCCAGCAGCCACACTAGCGGGGGGAACAATGAGCAGTTCTTC
TRBJ1-2 | TRBV6-5 | . | . | CASSYSIVGGLGGYTF | TGTGCCAGCAGTTACTCGATCGTCGGGGGGCTGGGTGGCTACACCTTC
TRBJ1-2 | TRBV7-2 | . | . | CASSSRQARDGYTF | TGTGCCAGCAGCTCGCGTCAGGCGAGGGATGGCTACACCTTC
TRBJ2-3 | TRBV28 | . | . | CASSLGLYTQYF | TGTGCCAGCAGTTTAGGACTGTATACGCAGTATTTT
TRBJ1-6 | TRBV6-1 | . | . | CASSEALVAGNNSPLHF | TGTGCCAGCAGTGAAGCTCTGGTGGCAGGGAATAATTCACCCCTCCACTTT
TRBJ2-5 | TRBV19 | . | . | CASSATGGRETQYF | TGTGCCAGTAGTGCTACAGGTGGTCGGGAGACCCAGTACTTC
TRBJ1-2 | TRBV27 | . | . | CASIAAPRDGYTF | TGTGCCAGCATTGCAGCCCCCCGGGATGGCTACACCTTC
TRBJ2-1 | TRBV9 | TRBD2 | . | CASSHGGKQFF | TGTGCCAGCAGTCACGGGGGGAAGCAGTTCTTC
TRBJ2-7 | TRBV11-3 | TRBD2 | . | CASSVRLAGESYEQYF | TGTGCCAGCAGCGTCAGACTAGCGGGAGAATCCTACGAGCAGTACTTC
TRBJ2-5 | TRBV3-1/TRBV3-2 | . | . | CASSQVLRDQETQYF | TGTGCCAGCAGCCAAGTGTTACGGGACCAAGAGACCCAGTACTTC
TRBJ1-1 | TRBV6-5 | . | once | CASSRLVRVNTEAFF | TGTGCCAGCAGCCGTTTGGTCAGGGTGAACACTGAAGCTTTCTTT
TRBJ2-2 | TRBV7-6 | TRBD2 | . | CASSLGLAANTGELFF | TGTGCCAGCAGCTTAGGTCTAGCGGCGAACACCGGGGAGCTGTTTTTT
TRBJ2-5 | TRBV29-1 | . | . | CSVEGREWAKTQYF | TGCAGCGTTGAAGGACGCGAATGGGCCAAGACCCAGTACTTC
TRBJ1-6 | TRBV10-3 | TRBD1 | . | CAISGQGANSPLHF | TGTGCCATCAGCGGACAGGGGGCGAATTCACCCCTCCACTTT
TRBJ1-1 | TRBV2 | . | . | CASSEQITWNTEAFF | TGTGCCAGCAGTGAACAGATCACCTGGAACACTGAAGCTTTCTTT
TRBJ2-7 | TRBV2 | TRBD2 | once | CASSEVRPGLAGRTYEQYF | TGTGCCAGCAGTGAAGTCCGCCCGGGACTAGCGGGACGTACCTACGAGCAGTACTTC
TRBJ1-2 | TRBV7-2 | . | . | CASSLGAGNRISGYTF | TGTGCCAGCAGCTTAGGGGCAGGTAACAGGATCAGTGGCTACACCTTC
TRBJ1-2 | TRBV2 | . | . | CASSARGTNYGYTF | TGTGCCAGCAGTGCGCGGGGCACTAACTATGGCTACACCTTC
TRBJ1-5 | TRBV6-2/TRBV6-3 | . | . | CASSRPVEGRRSNQPQHF | TGTGCCAGCAGCCGACCCGTGGAGGGACGGAGGAGCAATCAGCCCCAGCATTTT
TRBJ2-2 | TRBV6-4 | . | few | CASSSHAGATGELFF | TGTGCCAGCAGTAGCCACGCGGGGGCTACCGGGGAGCTGTTTTTT
TRBJ2-3 | TRBV5-4 | . | . | CASSYYTDTQYF | TGTGCCAGCAGCTACTATACGGATACGCAGTATTTT
TRBJ1-2 | TRBV5-6 | . | . | CASRTTGEGYGYTF | TGTGCCAGCAGAACGACAGGAGAGGGATATGGCTACACCTTC
TRBJ2-1 | TRBV30 | TRBD2 | . | CARSLAGGWQFF | TGTGCCCGTTCACTAGCGGGAGGTTGGCAGTTCTTC
TRBJ2-6 | TRBV5-4 | . | . | CASSLQGGALGGANVLTF | TGTGCCAGCAGCTTGCAGGGGGGCGCCCTAGGTGGGGCCAACGTCCTGACTTTC
TRBJ2-1 | TRBV10-3 | . | once | CAISESTLEGNEQFF | TGTGCCATCAGTGAGTCTACCCTCGAGGGTAATGAGCAGTTCTTC
TRBJ2-1 | TRBV9 | . | . | CASSLQGAAYNEQFF | TGTGCCAGCAGCCTCCAAGGGGCAGCCTACAATGAGCAGTTCTTC
TRBJ2-3 | TRBV3-1/TRBV3-2 | . | . | CASSPARGGTDTQYF | TGTGCCAGCAGCCCCGCGCGCGGGGGCACAGATACGCAGTATTTT